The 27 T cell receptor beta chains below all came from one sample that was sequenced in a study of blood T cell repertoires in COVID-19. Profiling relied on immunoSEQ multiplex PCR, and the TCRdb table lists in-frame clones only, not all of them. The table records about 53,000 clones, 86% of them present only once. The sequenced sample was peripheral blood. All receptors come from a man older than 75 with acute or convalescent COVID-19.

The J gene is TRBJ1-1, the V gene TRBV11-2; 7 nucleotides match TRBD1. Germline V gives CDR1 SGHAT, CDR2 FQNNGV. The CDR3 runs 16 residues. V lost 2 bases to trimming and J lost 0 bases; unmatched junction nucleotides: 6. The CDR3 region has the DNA TGTGCCAGCAGCTTAAGACCGGGACAGTTGAACACTGAAGCTTTCTTT. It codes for CASSLRPGQLNTEAFF.

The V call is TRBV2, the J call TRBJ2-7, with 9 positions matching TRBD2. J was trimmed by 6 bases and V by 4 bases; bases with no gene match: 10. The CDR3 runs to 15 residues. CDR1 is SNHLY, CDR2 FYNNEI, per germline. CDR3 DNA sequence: TGTGCCAGCAGTGGGAATAGCGGGGGATCAGTCGAGCAGTACTTC. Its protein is CASSGNSGGSVEQYF. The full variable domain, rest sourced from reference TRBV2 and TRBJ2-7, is EPEVTQTPSHQVTQMGQEVILRCVPISNHLYFYWYRQILGQKVEFLVSFYNNEISEKSEIFDDQFSVERPDGSNFTLKIRSTKLEDSAMYFCASSGNSGGSVEQYFGPGTRLTVT.

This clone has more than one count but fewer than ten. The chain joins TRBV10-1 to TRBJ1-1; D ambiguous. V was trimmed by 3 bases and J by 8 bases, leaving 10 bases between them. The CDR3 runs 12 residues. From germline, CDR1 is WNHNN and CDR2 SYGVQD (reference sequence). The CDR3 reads CASSELGTEAFF. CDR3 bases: TGCGCCAGCAGTGAATTGGGCACCGAAGCTTTCTTT.

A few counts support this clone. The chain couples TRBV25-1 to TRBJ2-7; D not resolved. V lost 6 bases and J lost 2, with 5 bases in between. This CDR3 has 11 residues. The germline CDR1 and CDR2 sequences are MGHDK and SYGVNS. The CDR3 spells CASSATYEQYF. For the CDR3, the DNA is TGTGCCAGCAGCGCGACCTACGAGCAGTACTTC.

CDR3 DNA: TGCGCCAGCAGTGAGTCAAGACAGGGGAAGATCCAGTACTTC. The encoded protein is CASSESRQGKIQYF. The rearrangement uses TRBV10-1 and TRBJ2-5; TRBD1 matches at 8 bases. The CDR3 runs to 14 residues. Trimming took 0 bases from V and 10 from J; bases not matched to a gene: 7. Germline CDR1 is WNHNN and CDR2 is SYGVQD (reference sequence).

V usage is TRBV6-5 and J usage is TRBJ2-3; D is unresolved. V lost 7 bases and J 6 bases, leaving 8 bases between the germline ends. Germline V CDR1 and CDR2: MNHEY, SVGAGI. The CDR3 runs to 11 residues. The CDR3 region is CASIGVDTQYF. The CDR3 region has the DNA TGTGCCAGCATCGGAGTGGATACGCAGTATTTT.

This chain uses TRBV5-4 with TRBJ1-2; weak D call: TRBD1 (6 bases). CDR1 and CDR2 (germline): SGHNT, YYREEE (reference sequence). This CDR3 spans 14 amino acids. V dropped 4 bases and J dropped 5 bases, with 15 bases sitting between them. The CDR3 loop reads CASSTTQGKYGYTF. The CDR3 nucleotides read TGTGCCAGCAGCACGACACAGGGAAAGTATGGCTACACCTTC.

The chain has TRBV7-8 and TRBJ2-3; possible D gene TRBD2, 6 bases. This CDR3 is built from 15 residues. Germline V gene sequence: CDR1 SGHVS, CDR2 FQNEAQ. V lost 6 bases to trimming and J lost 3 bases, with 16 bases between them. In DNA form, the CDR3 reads TGTGCCAGCAGGGGGCGGGAAGGTAGGACAGATACGCAGTATTTT. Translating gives CASRGREGRTDTQYF.

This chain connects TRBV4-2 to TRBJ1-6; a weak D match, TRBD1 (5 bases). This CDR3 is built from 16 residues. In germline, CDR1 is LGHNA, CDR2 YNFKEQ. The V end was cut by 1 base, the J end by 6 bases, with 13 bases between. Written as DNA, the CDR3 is TGTGCCAGCAGCCAAGGGGGGGAGTCAGGTAATTCACCCCTCCACTTT. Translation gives CASSQGGESGNSPLHF.

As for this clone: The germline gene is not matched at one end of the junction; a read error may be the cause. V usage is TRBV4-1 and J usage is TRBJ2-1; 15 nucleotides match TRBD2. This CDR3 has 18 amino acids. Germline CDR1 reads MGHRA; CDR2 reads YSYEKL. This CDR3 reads CPPSRPGLAGGLGPSVLF. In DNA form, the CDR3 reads TGCCCCCCCAGCCGCCCGGGACTAGCGGGGGGATTGGGGCCCTCAGTTCTCTTC.

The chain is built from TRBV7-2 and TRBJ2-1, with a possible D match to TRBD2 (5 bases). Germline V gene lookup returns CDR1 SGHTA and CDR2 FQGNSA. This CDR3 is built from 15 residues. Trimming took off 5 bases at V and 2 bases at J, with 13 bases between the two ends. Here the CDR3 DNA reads TGTGCCAGCAGCCCAATACTAGGGACCTACAATGAGCAGTTCTTC. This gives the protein CASSPILGTYNEQFF. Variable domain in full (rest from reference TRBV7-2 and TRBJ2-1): GAGVSQSPSNKVTEKGKDVELRCDPISGHTALYWYRQSLGQGLEFLIYFQGNSAPDKSGLPSDRFSAERTGGSVSTLTIQRTQQEDSAVYLCASSPILGTYNEQFFGPGTRLTVL.

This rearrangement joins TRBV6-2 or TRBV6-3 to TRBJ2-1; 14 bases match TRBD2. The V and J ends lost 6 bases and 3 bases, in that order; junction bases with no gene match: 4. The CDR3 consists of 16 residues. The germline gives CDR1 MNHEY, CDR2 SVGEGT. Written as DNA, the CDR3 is TGTGCCAGCAGCCCCGGGACTAGCGGGGGCTACAATGAGCAGTTCTTC. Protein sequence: CASSPGTSGGYNEQFF.

Here the CDR3 reads CASSPGQGRTEAFF. The CDR3 nucleotides are TGTGCCAGCAGCCCTGGACAGGGAAGGACTGAAGCTTTCTTT. This chain joins TRBV9 and TRBJ1-1, with 8 bases that match TRBD1. CDR1 and CDR2 (germline): SGDLS, YYNGEE. Trimming removed 4 bases from V and 5 bases from J; junction bases left unmatched: 7. CDR3 size: 14 residues.

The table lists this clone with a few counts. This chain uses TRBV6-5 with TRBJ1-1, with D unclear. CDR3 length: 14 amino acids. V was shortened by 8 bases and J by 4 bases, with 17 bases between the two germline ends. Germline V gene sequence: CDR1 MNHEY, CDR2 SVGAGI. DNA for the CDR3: TGTGCCAGCCTTTTCGTTGCGGGCGGCACTGAAGCTTTCTTT. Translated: CASLFVAGGTEAFF.

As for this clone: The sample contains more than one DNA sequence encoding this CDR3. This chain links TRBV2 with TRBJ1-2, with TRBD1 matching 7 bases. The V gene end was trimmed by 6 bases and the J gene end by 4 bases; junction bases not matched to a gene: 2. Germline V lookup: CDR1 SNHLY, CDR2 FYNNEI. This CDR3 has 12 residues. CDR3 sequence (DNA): TGTGCCAGCAGCAGGGACAGCTATGGCTACACCTTC. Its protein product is CASSRDSYGYTF.

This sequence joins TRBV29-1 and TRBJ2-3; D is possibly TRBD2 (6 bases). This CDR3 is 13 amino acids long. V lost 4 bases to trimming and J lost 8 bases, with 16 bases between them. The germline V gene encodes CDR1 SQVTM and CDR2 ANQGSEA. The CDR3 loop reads CSVGERVEGTQYF. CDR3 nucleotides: TGCAGCGTTGGAGAGAGGGTGGAGGGTACGCAGTATTTT.

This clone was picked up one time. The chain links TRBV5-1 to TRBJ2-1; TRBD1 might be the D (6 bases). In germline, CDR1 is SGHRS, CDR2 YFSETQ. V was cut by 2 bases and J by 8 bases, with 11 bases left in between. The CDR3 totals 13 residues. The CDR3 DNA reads TGCGCCAGCAGCTTTGTACAGGGATATGAGCAGTTCTTC. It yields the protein CASSFVQGYEQFF.

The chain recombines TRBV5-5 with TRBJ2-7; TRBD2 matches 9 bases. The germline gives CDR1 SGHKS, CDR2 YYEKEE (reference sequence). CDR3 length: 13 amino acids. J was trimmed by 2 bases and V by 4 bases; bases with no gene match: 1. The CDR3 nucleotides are TGTGCCAGCAGCCGCGGGGGGGCCTACGAGCAGTACTTC. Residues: CASSRGGAYEQYF.

The CDR3 here is CASSQEEGLRGNGYTF. The CDR3 coding sequence is TGTGCCAGCAGCCAAGAGGAGGGCCTCAGGGGGAATGGCTACACCTTC. This sequence joins TRBV3-1 (or the pseudogene TRBV3-2) and TRBJ1-2; 7 nucleotides align to TRBD1. CDR1 is LGHDT and CDR2 is YNNKEL in the germline V gene (reference sequence). With V trimmed by 0 bases and J by 6 bases, 10 bases remained unmatched. The CDR3 spans 16 residues.

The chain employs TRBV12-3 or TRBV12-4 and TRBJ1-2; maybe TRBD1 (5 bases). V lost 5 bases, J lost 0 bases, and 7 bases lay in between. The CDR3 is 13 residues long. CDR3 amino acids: CASSRQTNYGYTF. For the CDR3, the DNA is TGTGCCAGCAGTCGACAGACTAACTATGGCTACACCTTC.

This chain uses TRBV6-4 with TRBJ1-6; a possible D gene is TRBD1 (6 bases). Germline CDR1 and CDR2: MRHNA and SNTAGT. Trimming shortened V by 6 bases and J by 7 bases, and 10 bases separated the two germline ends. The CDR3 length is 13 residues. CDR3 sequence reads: CASREGGNSPLHF. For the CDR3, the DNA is TGTGCCAGCAGAGAGGGGGGGAATTCACCCCTCCACTTT.

CDR3 DNA: TGTGCCTGGAAAGTCCCAGGGGGTCAAGAGACCCAGTACTTC. It codes for CAWKVPGGQETQYF. The chain links TRBV30 to TRBJ2-5, with 7 bases aligning to TRBD1. V shed 4 bases and J 2 bases; nucleotides not matched to a gene: 7. The CDR3 extends over 14 amino acids. Germline V gives CDR1 GTSNPN, CDR2 SVGIG (reference sequence).

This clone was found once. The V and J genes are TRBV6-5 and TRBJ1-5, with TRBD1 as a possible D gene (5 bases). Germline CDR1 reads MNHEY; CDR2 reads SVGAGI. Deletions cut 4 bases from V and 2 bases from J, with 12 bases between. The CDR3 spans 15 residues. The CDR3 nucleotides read TGTGCCAGCAGTTCCGGGGGGAAAGGCAATCAGCCCCAGCATTTT. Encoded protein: CASSSGGKGNQPQHF.

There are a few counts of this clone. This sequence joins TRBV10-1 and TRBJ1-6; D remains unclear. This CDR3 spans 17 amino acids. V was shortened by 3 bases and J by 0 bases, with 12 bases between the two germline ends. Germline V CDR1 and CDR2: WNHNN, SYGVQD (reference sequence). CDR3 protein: CASSDLEGSSYNSPLHF. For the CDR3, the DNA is TGCGCCAGCAGTGACCTGGAAGGGAGCTCCTATAATTCACCCCTCCACTTT.

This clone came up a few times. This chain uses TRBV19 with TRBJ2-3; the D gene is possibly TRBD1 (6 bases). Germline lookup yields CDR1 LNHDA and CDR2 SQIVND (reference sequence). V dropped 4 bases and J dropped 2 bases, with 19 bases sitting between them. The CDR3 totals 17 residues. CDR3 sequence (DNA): TGTGCCAGTAGTAAATTCAACAGGGTCACGGACACAGATACGCAGTATTTT. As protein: CASSKFNRVTDTDTQYF.

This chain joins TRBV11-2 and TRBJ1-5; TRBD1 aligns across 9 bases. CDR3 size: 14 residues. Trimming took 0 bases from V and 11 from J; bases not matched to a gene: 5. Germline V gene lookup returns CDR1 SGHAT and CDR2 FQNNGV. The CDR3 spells CASSLETGGLTQHF. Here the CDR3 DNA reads TGTGCCAGCAGCTTAGAGACAGGGGGTCTGACCCAGCATTTT.

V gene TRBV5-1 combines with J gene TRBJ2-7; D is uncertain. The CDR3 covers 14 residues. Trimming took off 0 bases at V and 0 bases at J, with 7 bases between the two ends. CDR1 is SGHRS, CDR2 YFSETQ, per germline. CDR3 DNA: TGCGCCAGCAGCTTGGGGCACAGCTCCTACGAGCAGTACTTC. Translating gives CASSLGHSSYEQYF.